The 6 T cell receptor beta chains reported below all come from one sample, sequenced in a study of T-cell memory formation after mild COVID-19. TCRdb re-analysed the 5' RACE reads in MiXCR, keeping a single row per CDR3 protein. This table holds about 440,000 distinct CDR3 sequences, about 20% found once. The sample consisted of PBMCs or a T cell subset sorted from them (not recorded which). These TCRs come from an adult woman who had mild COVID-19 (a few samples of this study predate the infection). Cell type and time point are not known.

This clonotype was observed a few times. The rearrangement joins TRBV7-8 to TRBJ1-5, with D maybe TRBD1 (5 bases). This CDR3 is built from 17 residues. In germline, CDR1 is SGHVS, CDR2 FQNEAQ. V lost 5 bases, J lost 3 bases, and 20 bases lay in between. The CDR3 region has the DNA TGTGCCAGCAGCCGGGGGTGGCAGCTCGGCGACAATCAGCCCCAGCATTTT. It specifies CASSRGWQLGDNQPQHF.

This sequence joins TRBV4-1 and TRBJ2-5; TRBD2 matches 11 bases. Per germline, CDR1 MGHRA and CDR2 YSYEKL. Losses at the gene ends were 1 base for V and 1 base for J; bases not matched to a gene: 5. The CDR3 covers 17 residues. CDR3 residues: CASSQGLTSGGQETQYF. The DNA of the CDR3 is TGCGCCAGCAGCCAAGGTCTTACTAGCGGGGGCCAAGAGACCCAGTACTTC.

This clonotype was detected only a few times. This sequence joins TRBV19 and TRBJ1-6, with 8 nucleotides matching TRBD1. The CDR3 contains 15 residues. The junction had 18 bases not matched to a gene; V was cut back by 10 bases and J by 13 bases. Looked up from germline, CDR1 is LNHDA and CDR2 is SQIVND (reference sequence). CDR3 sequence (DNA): TGTGCCACCAGTATAGCGGGACAGGCTTTTAGTCCCCTCCACTTT. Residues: CATSIAGQAFSPLHF. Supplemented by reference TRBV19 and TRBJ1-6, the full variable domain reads DGGITQSPKYLFRKEGQNVTLSCEQNLNHDAMYWYRQDPGQGLRLIYYSQIVNDFQKGDIAEGYSVSREKKESFPLTVTSAQKNPTAFYLCATSIAGQAFSPLHFGNGTRLTVT.

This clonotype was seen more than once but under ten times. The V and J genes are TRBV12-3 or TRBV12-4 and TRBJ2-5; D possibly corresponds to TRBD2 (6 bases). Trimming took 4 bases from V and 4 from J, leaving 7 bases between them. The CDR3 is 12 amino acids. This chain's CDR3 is CASSWRGETQYF. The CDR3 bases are TGTGCCAGCAGTTGGAGGGGAGAGACCCAGTACTTC.

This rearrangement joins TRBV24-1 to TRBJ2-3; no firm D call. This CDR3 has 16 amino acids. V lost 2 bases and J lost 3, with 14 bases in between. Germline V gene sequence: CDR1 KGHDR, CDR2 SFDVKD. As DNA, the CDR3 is TGTGCCACCAGTGATTCTTGGAGCCCAAAGACAGATACGCAGTATTTT. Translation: CATSDSWSPKTDTQYF.

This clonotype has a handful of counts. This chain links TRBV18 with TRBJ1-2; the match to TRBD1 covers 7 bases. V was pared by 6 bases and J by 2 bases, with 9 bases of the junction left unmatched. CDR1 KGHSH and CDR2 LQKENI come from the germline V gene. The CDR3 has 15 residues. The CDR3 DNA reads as TGTGCCAGCTCCCGGGACAGAATCGGGAACTATGGCTACACCTTC. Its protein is CASSRDRIGNYGYTF.